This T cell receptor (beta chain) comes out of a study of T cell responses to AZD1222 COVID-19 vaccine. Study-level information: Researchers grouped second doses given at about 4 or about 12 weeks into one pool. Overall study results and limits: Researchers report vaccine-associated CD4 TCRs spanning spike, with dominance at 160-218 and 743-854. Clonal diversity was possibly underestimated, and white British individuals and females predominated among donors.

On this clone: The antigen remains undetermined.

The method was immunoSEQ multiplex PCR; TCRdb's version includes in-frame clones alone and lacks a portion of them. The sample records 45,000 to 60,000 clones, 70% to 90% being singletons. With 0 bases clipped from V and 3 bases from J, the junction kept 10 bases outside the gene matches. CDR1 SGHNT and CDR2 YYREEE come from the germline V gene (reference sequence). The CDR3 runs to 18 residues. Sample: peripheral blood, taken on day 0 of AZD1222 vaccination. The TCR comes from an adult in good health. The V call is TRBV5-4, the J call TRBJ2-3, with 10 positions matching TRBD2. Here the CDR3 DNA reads TGTGCCAGCAGCTTGGGGGGTAGCGGGAGGTTGGCGACAGATACGCAGTATTTT. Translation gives CASSLGGSGRLATDTQYF.